The 21 T cell receptor beta chains below were found in one sample sequenced in a study of OX40 agonist ivuxolimab in advanced cancers. Here immunoSEQ multiplex PCR was the method, and the copy in TCRdb shows in-frame clones only, minus some. The top ten clones hold 15% to 20% of a sample with about 20,000 clones, more than 65% of them seen once. The sequencing here drew on CD4+ or CD8+ T cells sorted from blood, taken in a trial of the OX40 agonist ivuxolimab. These receptors came from an adult with an advanced solid tumor such as melanoma, head and neck, liver or kidney cancer.

CDR3 coding DNA: TGTGCCAGCAGCTTAGCGAGGATACCGGTGAACACTGAAGCTTTCTTT. Its protein product is CASSLARIPVNTEAFF. The chain links TRBV7-8 to TRBJ1-1; no reliable D call. The germline CDR1 and CDR2 sequences are SGHVS and FQNEAQ. V was trimmed by 0 bases and J by 0 bases, leaving 11 bases between them. CDR3 length equals 16 residues.

The chain is built from TRBV11-3 and TRBJ1-2; D perhaps matches TRBD1 (5 bases). Trimming shortened V by 4 bases and J by 10 bases, and 10 bases separated the two germline ends. Germline CDR1 SGHNT, CDR2 YENEEA. The CDR3 has 11 residues. As DNA, the CDR3 is TGTGCCAGCAGCTCCTCAGGGTTCTACACCTTC. It codes for CASSSSGFYTF. The full variable domain, completed using reference TRBV11-3 and TRBJ1-2, is EAGVVQSPRYKIIEKKQPVAFWCNPISGHNTLYWYLQNLGQGPELLIRYENEEAVDDSQLPKDRFSAERLKGVDSTLKIQPAELGDSAVYLCASSSSGFYTFGSGTRLTVV.

The chain links TRBV7-9 to TRBJ2-3; 8 positions agree with TRBD2. The ends lost 1 base at V and 0 bases at J; junction bases unmatched: 6. CDR1 is SEHNR and CDR2 is FQNEAQ in the germline V gene (reference sequence). This CDR3 is 17 amino acids long. CDR3 in DNA: TGTGCCAGCAGCTTAGGACGAGCGGGGGCTAGCACAGATACGCAGTATTTT. This sequence encodes CASSLGRAGASTDTQYF.

The chain is built from TRBV11-2 and TRBJ2-7, with D perhaps being TRBD1 or TRBD2 (5 bases each). This CDR3 is built from 14 residues. Trimming took 5 bases from V and 2 from J, leaving 13 bases between them. Per the germline V gene, CDR1 is SGHAT and CDR2 is FQNNGV. The CDR3 DNA is TGTGCCAGCAGCCCCCGAGAGGGACCCTACGAGCAGTACTTC. It yields the protein CASSPREGPYEQYF. Full variable domain (rest looked up from reference TRBV11-2 and TRBJ2-7): EAGVAQSPRYKIIEKRQSVAFWCNPISGHATLYWYQQILGQGPKLLIQFQNNGVVDDSQLPKDRFSAERLKGVDSTLKIQPAKLEDSAVYLCASSPREGPYEQYFGPGTRLTVT.

The sample holds a few counts of this clone. The chain recombines TRBV7-8 with TRBJ2-5, with D possibly TRBD2 on 7 matching bases. This CDR3 contains 17 residues. V lost 4 bases and J 5 bases, leaving 23 bases between the germline ends. CDR1 is SGHVS and CDR2 is FQNEAQ in the germline V gene. This chain's CDR3 is CASSYTHVRGGSETQYF. The CDR3 DNA reads as TGTGCCAGCAGCTACACCCACGTGAGGGGGGGTAGCGAGACCCAGTACTTC.

This chain connects TRBV11-2 to TRBJ2-1, with unresolved D. The CDR3 extends over 12 amino acids. V was shortened by 1 base and J by 6 bases, with 4 bases between the two germline ends. Germline loops: CDR1 SGHAT, CDR2 FQNNGV. The CDR3 loop reads CASSLVGNEQFF. DNA of the CDR3: TGTGCCAGCAGCTTAGTGGGCAATGAGCAGTTCTTC.

The genes are TRBV9 and TRBJ2-5; TRBD2 might be the D (5 bases). CDR3 size: 15 residues. Germline V gene sequence: CDR1 SGDLS, CDR2 YYNGEE. Trimming cost V 0 bases and J 5 bases, with 14 bases left between them. In nucleotides, the CDR3 is TGTGCCAGCAGCGTAGATATGGGAGCGCGGGAGACCCAGTACTTC. Protein sequence: CASSVDMGARETQYF.

V is TRBV4-1 and J is TRBJ1-3; unclear D gene. From germline, CDR1 is MGHRA and CDR2 YSYEKL. The CDR3 runs 18 residues. The germline V and J ends were trimmed by 0 bases and 0 bases, with 15 bases remaining between them. For the CDR3, the DNA is TGCGCCAGCAGCCAAGATGGCCTGAGGGCGATCTCTGGAAACACCATATATTTT. The encoded protein is CASSQDGLRAISGNTIYF.

This clone rates as medium-sized (0.01 to 0.1%). This chain uses TRBV5-1 with TRBJ2-1; 7 nucleotides line up with TRBD1. CDR1 and CDR2 from the germline V gene are SGHRS and YFSETQ. V was clipped by 5 bases and J by 1 base; unmatched bases: 3. CDR3 length: 14 amino acids. The chain's CDR3 is CASSSGGSYNEQFF. Here the CDR3 DNA reads TGCGCCAGCAGTTCAGGGGGATCCTACAATGAGCAGTTCTTC. The whole variable domain, filled in from reference TRBV5-1 and TRBJ2-1, reads KAGVTQTPRYLIKTRGQQVTLSCSPISGHRSVSWYQQTPGQGLQFLFEYFSETQRNKGNFPGRFSGRQFSNSRSEMNVSTLELGDSALYLCASSSGGSYNEQFFGPGTRLTVL.

The chain combines TRBV28 with TRBJ2-1, with 10 bases fitting TRBD1. Germline V lookup: CDR1 MDHEN, CDR2 SYDVKM. The CDR3 has 18 amino acids. J was trimmed by 0 bases and V by 5 bases; bases with no gene match: 10. This CDR3 is CASSTGTGEQGSYNEQFF. CDR3 coding DNA: TGTGCCAGCAGTACCGGGACAGGGGAACAAGGCTCCTACAATGAGCAGTTCTTC. Filled out from reference TRBV28 and TRBJ2-1, the complete variable domain reads DVKVTQSSRYLVKRTGEKVFLECVQDMDHENMFWYRQDPGLGLRLIYFSYDVKMKEKGDIPEGYSVSREKKERFSLILESASTNQTSMYLCASSTGTGEQGSYNEQFFGPGTRLTVL.

V gene TRBV9 combines with J gene TRBJ1-2; D ambiguous. The germline CDR1 and CDR2 sequences are SGDLS and YYNGEE. CDR3 size: 11 residues. V dropped 0 bases and J dropped 6 bases, with 3 bases sitting between them. CDR3 DNA: TGTGCCAGCAGCGTAGGTGATGGCTACACCTTC. This translates into CASSVGDGYTF.

This clone was picked up one time. The rearrangement joins TRBV6-5 to TRBJ1-2; D gene unclear. Trimming took off 8 bases at V and 8 bases at J, with 18 bases between the two ends. Germline V gene lookup returns CDR1 MNHEY and CDR2 SVGAGI. The CDR3 runs to 13 residues. The CDR3 nucleotides read TGTGCCAGCGAAGGGAATCAAGGGTCCGGCTACACCTTC. Translation: CASEGNQGSGYTF.

The V gene is TRBV29-1, the J gene TRBJ2-5; D may be TRBD2 (5 bases). Trimming cost V 5 bases and J 0 bases, with 16 bases left between them. The CDR3 extends over 15 amino acids. Germline lookup yields CDR1 SQVTM and CDR2 ANQGSEA. This chain's CDR3 is CSVTPGKANQETQYF. In nucleotides, the CDR3 is TGCAGCGTTACACCGGGGAAGGCAAACCAAGAGACCCAGTACTTC.

This sequence joins TRBV4-3 and TRBJ1-5; 7 nucleotides agree with TRBD1. J was trimmed by 4 bases and V by 4 bases; bases with no gene match: 7. Germline V gives CDR1 LGHNA, CDR2 YSLEER. The CDR3 covers 15 residues. For the CDR3, the DNA is TGCGCCAGCAGCCCAGACAGGGCAGGTAATCAGCCCCAGCATTTT. Its translation is CASSPDRAGNQPQHF.

This chain joins TRBV27 and TRBJ2-4; 10 bases are a match to TRBD2. CDR1 is MNHEY and CDR2 is SMNVEV in the germline V gene (reference sequence). The junction had 9 bases not matched to a gene; V was cut back by 10 bases and J by 6 bases. This CDR3 comprises 14 residues. The CDR3 DNA reads TGTGCCACCCTTAGCGGGAGGACGGGAAACATTCAGTACTTC. Its translation: CATLSGRTGNIQYF.

In its sample, this clone was seen a few times. This chain connects TRBV27 to TRBJ2-7; D possibly corresponds to TRBD1 (5 bases). CDR1 MNHEY and CDR2 SMNVEV come from the germline V gene (reference sequence). There are 15 residues in the CDR3. V was cut by 0 bases and J by 2 bases, with 11 bases left in between. This CDR3 is CASSLSRQGPYEQYF. The CDR3 DNA is TGTGCCAGCAGTTTATCGAGGCAGGGTCCCTACGAGCAGTACTTC.

The chain combines TRBV19 with TRBJ2-2; TRBD2 might be the D (6 bases). CDR3 length: 17 amino acids. Between the trimmed V and J ends, which lost 5 bases and 2 bases, there was a span of 18 bases. The germline CDR1 and CDR2 sequences are LNHDA and SQIVND (reference sequence). CDR3 amino acids: CASSGWSRAGNTGELFF. CDR3 nucleotides: TGTGCCAGTAGTGGTTGGTCTCGGGCGGGAAACACCGGGGAGCTGTTTTTT.

The genes are TRBV7-9 and TRBJ2-7; D may be TRBD2 (6 bases). Between the trimmed V and J ends, which lost 1 base and 4 bases, there was a span of 8 bases. CDR1 SEHNR and CDR2 FQNEAQ come from the germline V gene (reference sequence). This CDR3 contains 13 residues. CDR3 coding DNA: TGTGCCAGCAGCTTAGGGGACTGGTACGAGCAGTACTTC. It encodes CASSLGDWYEQYF.

The rearrangement joins TRBV29-1 to TRBJ2-3; no clear D. The germline V gene encodes CDR1 SQVTM and CDR2 ANQGSEA. V was clipped by 0 bases and J by 6 bases, with 13 bases between them. The CDR3 spans 14 residues. Here the CDR3 reads CSVEEPGGFDTQYF. CDR3 sequence (DNA): TGCAGCGTTGAAGAGCCCGGTGGGTTTGATACGCAGTATTTT.

The rearrangement uses TRBV9 and TRBJ1-2; D ambiguous. The CDR3 runs 15 residues. Trimming removed 3 bases at V and 3 bases at J, with 15 bases between. The germline V gene encodes CDR1 SGDLS and CDR2 YYNGEE. CDR3 sequence reads: CASSAAPDWDYGYTF. The CDR3 DNA reads TGTGCCAGCAGCGCCGCCCCGGACTGGGACTATGGCTACACCTTC.

Of note for this clone: The sample carries other DNA sequences with the same CDR3. This chain connects TRBV29-1 to TRBJ2-1, with 7 bases that match TRBD2. Germline V CDR1 and CDR2: SQVTM, ANQGSEA. The junction had 5 bases not matched to a gene; V was cut back by 1 base and J by 8 bases. The CDR3 totals 13 residues. CDR3 nucleotide sequence: TGCAGCGTTGAAGCCGGACTAGATGATGAGCAGTTCTTC. It encodes CSVEAGLDDEQFF.